This paragraph reports one TCR beta chain. CDR3 length: 11 residues. Looked up from germline, CDR1 is LNHDA and CDR2 is SQIVND (reference sequence). After removal of 10 bases from V and 4 bases from J, the junction contained 2 bases not matched to a gene. The PCR ran on 60 Vbeta and 13 Jbeta primers. Only in-frame clones appear in the TCRdb table, and some are missing; sequencing was by immunoSEQ multiplex PCR. Among more than 150,000 clones listed, around 84% were seen once. The data derive from a study of cytomegalovirus exposure and HLA in healthy donors. The source material was PBMCs. The chain uses TRBV19 and TRBJ1-2; 8 bases align to TRBD1. The TCR was taken from a girl aged 2 to 10 in good health and CMV-seropositive. The CDR3 DNA is TGTGCCACGGGACAGGCCTATGGCTACACCTTC. Its protein product is CATGQAYGYTF.